Listed below are T cell receptor beta chains from one sample, sequenced in a study of T cells in Graves' hyperthyroidism and ophthalmopathy. TCRdb reprocessed the multiplex PCR reads via MiXCR and lists one record per CDR3 protein. The table shows 250,000 or so distinct CDR3 sequences, with 13% to 15% occurring only once. Sequencing was performed on blood. The receptor source for this set is a woman aged 45 to 65 with Graves' hyperthyroidism that later progressed to Graves' ophthalmopathy. CDR3s leave out the opening cysteine and the closing phenylalanine or tryptophan. The order of the fields is J gene, V gene, CDR3 protein.

>TRBJ1-2|TRBV20-1
SALHDPQVYYGYT
>TRBJ2-7|TRBV11-3
ASSFQGQTNEQY
>TRBJ2-5|TRBV12-3/TRBV12-4
ASSSTGLETQY
>TRBJ2-4|TRBV6-1
VSSSGHSNIQY
>TRBJ1-2|TRBV5-6
ASSWTGIGYGYT
>TRBJ2-7|TRBV10-3
AAALTGGSYEQY
>TRBJ2-1|TRBV7-8
ASSLALSSGRGNEQF
>TRBJ1-1|TRBV3-1
ASSSRQGVNTEAF
>TRBJ2-1|TRBV11-2
ASSYSGSRNEQF
>TRBJ2-1|TRBV7-9
ASSAGLRDEQF
>TRBJ1-1|TRBV2
ASTQGRATEAF
>TRBJ2-7|TRBV3-1
ASSQTKAPYEQY
>TRBJ1-3|TRBV6-1
ASTRTGDPINTIY
>TRBJ2-4|TRBV6-1
ASSDSYNQNIQY
>TRBJ2-1|TRBV6-1
ASRNWFMGNEQF
>TRBJ1-1|TRBV6-5
ASSYSGGETEAF
>TRBJ1-5|TRBV6-4
ASSVGVNQPQH
>TRBJ1-2|TRBV28
ASSTPPASVRFT
>TRBJ1-1|TRBV6-5
ASSYADRMNTEAF
>TRBJ2-1|TRBV7-9
ASSRRLAGEQF
>TRBJ2-1|TRBV6-1
ATLTPEYNEQF
>TRBJ1-6|TRBV11-2
ASSTTLSALH
>TRBJ1-6|TRBV28
ASSFRGSGSPLH